This record looks at one T cell receptor (beta chain) sequence and its context. Assay used: immunoSEQ multiplex PCR; TCRdb lists only in-frame clones, some missing. Among 150,000 or so clones, approximately 90% were seen once, and the ten largest hold around 12%. The data are from a study of radiation and T cells in renal cell carcinoma. This CDR3 is 18 amino acids long. V trimming: 1 base; J trimming: 5 bases; junction bases outside the gene matches: 13. The V gene's germline CDR1 is LNHDA and CDR2 SQIVND (reference sequence). Documented time point: baseline pretreatment blood. The treatment denotes: 15 Gy SBRT to primary tumor, nephrectomy 4 weeks later.

The chain combines TRBV19 with TRBJ2-1, with 8 bases that match TRBD2. Sequenced here: blood, sampled from a patient whose treatment included radiotherapy and nephrectomy. This clonotype originated in a woman aged 50 to 65 with renal cell carcinoma. The CDR3 reads CASSIGGGTRDLHNEQFF. The DNA of the CDR3 is TGTGCCAGTAGTATAGGCGGGGGGACTCGAGATCTCCACAATGAGCAGTTCTTC.